Sequencing of this TCR beta chain was carried out in a study of regulatory T cells in long-lasting Graves disease. Combining iRepertoire HTBI primers with Arm-PCR of CDR3 regions, the authors built TCR beta libraries. TCRdb re-analysed the multiplex PCR reads in MiXCR, keeping a single row per CDR3 protein. Counted here are around 500,000 distinct CDR3 sequences, 13% occurring once; the ten biggest clones make up 8.5% to 10%. The germline CDR1 and CDR2 sequences are MNHEY and SVGEGT. CDR3 length: 15 amino acids. The V segment lost 2 bases and the J segment 8 bases; nucleotides outside the gene matches: 11. Described time point: newly diagnosed GD, antithyroid drugs for less than 3 months. RNA extracted from PBMCs served as the sequencing template. These same records also appear under a second study, on T cells in Graves' hyperthyroidism and ophthalmopathy.

This sequence joins TRBV6-2 or TRBV6-3 and TRBJ1-2; 7 positions agree with TRBD1. The sample here was peripheral blood mononuclear cells (PBMCs), taken at new diagnosis, from a patient treated with antithyroid drugs. The clonotype comes from a man aged 25-45 years with Graves disease. The chain's CDR3 is CASSYATGTAGGYTF. CDR3 coding DNA: TGTGCCAGCAGTTACGCCACCGGGACAGCTGGGGGCTACACCTTC.